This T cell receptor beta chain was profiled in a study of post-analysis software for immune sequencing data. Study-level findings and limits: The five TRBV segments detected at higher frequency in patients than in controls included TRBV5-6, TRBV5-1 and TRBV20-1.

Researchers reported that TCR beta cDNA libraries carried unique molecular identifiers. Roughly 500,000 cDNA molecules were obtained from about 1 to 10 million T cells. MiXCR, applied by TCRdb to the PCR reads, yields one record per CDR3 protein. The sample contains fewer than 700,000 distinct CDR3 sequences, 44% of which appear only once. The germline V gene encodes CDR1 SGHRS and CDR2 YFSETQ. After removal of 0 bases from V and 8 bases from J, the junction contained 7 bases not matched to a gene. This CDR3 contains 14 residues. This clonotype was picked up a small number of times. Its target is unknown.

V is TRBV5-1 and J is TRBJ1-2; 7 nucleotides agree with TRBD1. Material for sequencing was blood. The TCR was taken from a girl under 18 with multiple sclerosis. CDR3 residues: CASSLVDRAGGYTF. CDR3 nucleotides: TGCGCCAGCAGCTTGGTCGACAGGGCTGGCGGCTACACCTTC.